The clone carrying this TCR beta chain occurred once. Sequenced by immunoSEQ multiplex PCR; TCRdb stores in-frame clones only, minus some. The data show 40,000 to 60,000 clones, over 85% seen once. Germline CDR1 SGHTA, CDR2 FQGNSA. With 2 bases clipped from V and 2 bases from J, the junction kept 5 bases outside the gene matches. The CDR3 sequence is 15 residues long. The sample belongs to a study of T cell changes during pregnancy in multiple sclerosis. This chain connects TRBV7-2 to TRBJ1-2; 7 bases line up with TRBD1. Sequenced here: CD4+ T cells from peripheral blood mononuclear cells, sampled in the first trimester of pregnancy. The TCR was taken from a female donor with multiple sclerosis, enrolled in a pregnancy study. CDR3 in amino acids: CASSLSSGQNYGYTF. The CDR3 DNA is TGTGCCAGCAGCTTATCCTCGGGACAGAACTATGGCTACACCTTC.